One and the same sample provided the 19 T cell receptor beta chains below, sequenced in a study of shared clonotypes between healthy human individuals. The data were produced by immunoSEQ multiplex PCR, yet TCRdb's version contains in-frame clones alone and is incomplete. The sample lists approximately 2,300,000 clones, less than 95% occurring once. Material: naive CD4+ T cells from PBMCs. Subset given: CD45RA+ positively selected. All receptors come from a man aged 18-30 years in good health. Some clones in this sample may be carry-over from other donors' samples.

The chain carries TRBV4-2 and TRBJ2-5, with TRBD1 identical over 7 bases. The germline V gene encodes CDR1 LGHNA and CDR2 YNFKEQ. This CDR3 is 15 amino acids long. With 2 bases clipped from V and 7 bases from J, the junction kept 10 bases outside the gene matches. The CDR3 protein is CASSQRQGEEGTQYF. The CDR3 DNA follows: TGTGCCAGCAGCCAACGACAGGGAGAGGAAGGGACCCAGTACTTC.

This chain links TRBV29-1 with TRBJ2-3; 8 bases are a match to TRBD2. Germline-derived CDR1 and CDR2 are SQVTM and ANQGSEA. Trimming at V came to 5 bases and at J to 3 bases, leaving 4 bases not matched to a gene. The CDR3 extends over 13 amino acids. CDR3: CSVKRELTDTQYF. Here the CDR3 DNA reads TGCAGCGTTAAGCGGGAGTTGACAGATACGCAGTATTTT.

Of note for this clone: The same CDR3 arises from other DNA sequences in this sample as well. Here the CDR3 reads CASSLGRGNTEAFF. DNA of the CDR3: TGTGCCAGCAGTTTGGGCAGGGGGAACACTGAAGCTTTCTTT. The chain has TRBV27 and TRBJ1-1; D perhaps matches TRBD1 (6 bases). Germline V gene data show CDR1 as MNHEY and CDR2 as SMNVEV (reference sequence). With 3 bases removed from V and 1 base from J, the gap between germline ends came to 9 bases. The CDR3 has 14 residues.

The rearrangement joins TRBV2 to TRBJ1-5; 7 nucleotides agree with TRBD1. V shed 4 bases, J shed 5 bases, and the junction held 5 bases outside the gene matches. Germline values: CDR1 SNHLY, CDR2 FYNNEI. The CDR3 extends over 14 amino acids. The CDR3 loop reads CASSGGQRDQPQHF. CDR3 nucleotide sequence: TGTGCCAGCAGTGGGGGACAGAGAGATCAGCCCCAGCATTTT.

The chain has TRBV7-6 and TRBJ1-2, with D unclear. CDR3 length equals 13 residues. Trimming took 5 bases from V and 1 from J, leaving 8 bases between them. Germline lookup yields CDR1 SGHVS and CDR2 FNYEAQ. CDR3 residues: CASSRTVNYGYTF. CDR3 bases: TGTGCCAGCAGCCGAACAGTTAACTATGGCTACACCTTC.

This chain connects TRBV7-2 to TRBJ2-1; 7 bases fit TRBD2. The CDR3 length is 16 residues. Trimming took 0 bases from V and 4 from J; bases not matched to a gene: 6. Germline loops: CDR1 SGHTA, CDR2 FQGNSA. Here the CDR3 DNA reads TGTGCCAGCAGCTTAGCGCTAGCGGCACAGTACAATGAGCAGTTCTTC. Protein sequence: CASSLALAAQYNEQFF.

This chain connects TRBV30 to TRBJ2-3, with 7 nucleotides matching TRBD2. CDR3 length: 15 residues. Germline V CDR1 and CDR2: GTSNPN, SVGIG (reference sequence). After removal of 2 bases from V and 0 bases from J, the junction contained 5 bases not matched to a gene. In DNA, the CDR3 is TGTGCCTGGAGTCTAGGCGGGGGTAGCACAGATACGCAGTATTTT. This translates into CAWSLGGGSTDTQYF.

This rearrangement joins TRBV19 to TRBJ1-3; maybe TRBD1 (5 bases). CDR3 size: 14 residues. The germline V gene has CDR1 LNHDA and CDR2 SQIVND (reference sequence). Trimming removed 5 bases from V and 2 bases from J, with 10 bases in between. The CDR3 loop reads CASSHLGAGNTIYF. CDR3 in DNA: TGTGCCAGTAGTCACTTGGGGGCTGGAAACACCATATATTTT.

The CDR3 loop reads CASTGTDTEAFF. Here the CDR3 DNA reads TGTGCCAGTACGGGGACGGACACTGAAGCTTTCTTT. The V gene is TRBV28, the J gene TRBJ1-1; a possible D gene is TRBD1 (5 bases). Between the trimmed V and J ends, which lost 9 bases and 3 bases, there was a span of 11 bases. The CDR3 contains 12 residues. Germline V CDR1 and CDR2: MDHEN, SYDVKM.

For the CDR3, the DNA is TGTGCCAGCAGTTCAGCCGGGACAGGGGGCATCTACGAGCAGTACTTC. Amino acids: CASSSAGTGGIYEQYF. The chain is built from TRBV28 and TRBJ2-7; TRBD1 matches 12 bases. The CDR3 extends over 16 amino acids. Germline V gene lookup returns CDR1 MDHEN and CDR2 SYDVKM. V trimming: 4 bases; J trimming: 3 bases; junction bases outside the gene matches: 7.

As for this clone: The same CDR3 can be traced to other DNA sequences in this sample. The chain carries TRBV7-9 and TRBJ2-7; TRBD2 might be the D (6 bases). Trimming took 0 bases from V and 1 from J, leaving 10 bases between them. The CDR3 runs 15 residues. Germline V gene sequence: CDR1 SEHNR, CDR2 FQNEAQ (reference sequence). The chain's CDR3 is CASSLAGGPSYEQYF. The DNA of the CDR3 is TGTGCCAGCAGCTTAGCGGGAGGCCCGTCCTACGAGCAGTACTTC.

This chain links TRBV11-2 with TRBJ2-2; D remains unclear. Germline CDR1 reads SGHAT; CDR2 reads FQNNGV. The CDR3 runs to 13 residues. V was clipped by 5 bases and J by 2 bases, with 6 bases between them. CDR3 region: CASSLYNTGELFF. The CDR3 region has the DNA TGTGCCAGCAGCCTTTATAACACCGGGGAGCTGTTTTTT.

The V and J genes are TRBV6-1 and TRBJ2-7, with TRBD1 identical over 11 bases. J was trimmed by 2 bases and V by 6 bases; bases with no gene match: 3. Germline V gene lookup returns CDR1 MNHNS and CDR2 SASEGT. The CDR3 totals 14 residues. CDR3 amino acids: CASRPGQGAYEQYF. The CDR3 DNA reads TGTGCCAGCAGGCCGGGACAGGGGGCCTACGAGCAGTACTTC.

The chain joins TRBV5-1 to TRBJ1-2; no definite D call. The CDR3 loop spans 13 amino acids. The germline V gene has CDR1 SGHRS and CDR2 YFSETQ. The ends were cut back, 2 bases at V and 4 bases at J, with 9 bases in the middle. CDR3 nucleotides: TGCGCCAGCAGCTTTGAACCACTCTATGGCTACACCTTC. Protein product: CASSFEPLYGYTF.

The chain employs TRBV7-2 and TRBJ2-7; TRBD2 agrees at 7 bases. The ends lost 5 bases at V and 5 bases at J; junction bases unmatched: 9. Germline loops: CDR1 SGHTA, CDR2 FQGNSA. The CDR3 is made up of 14 amino acids. The CDR3 region is CASSRSLAEDEQYF. CDR3 DNA: TGTGCCAGCAGCCGAAGCCTAGCGGAGGACGAGCAGTACTTC.

This clone was seen once. The chain combines TRBV27 with TRBJ2-1; TRBD2 matches 9 bases. This CDR3 is 15 amino acids long. Germline CDR1 reads MNHEY; CDR2 reads SMNVEV (reference sequence). Unmatched junction bases numbered 7, after V lost 3 bases and J lost 7 bases. The CDR3 loop is CASSFEAGGPNEQFF. The DNA for the CDR3 is TGTGCCAGCAGTTTTGAGGCGGGAGGGCCGAATGAGCAGTTCTTC.

The chain couples TRBV6-6 to TRBJ2-5; 9 bases line up with TRBD1. The CDR3 runs to 16 residues. Germline V lookup: CDR1 MNHNY, CDR2 SVGAGI (reference sequence). Trimming at V came to 2 bases and at J to 4 bases, leaving 8 bases not matched to a gene. Here the CDR3 reads CASSYPGQGVRETQYF. In DNA, the CDR3 is TGTGCCAGCAGTTACCCGGGACAGGGAGTTCGAGAGACCCAGTACTTC.

CDR3 amino acids: CASSVRGLAGVTETQYF. In DNA, the CDR3 is TGTGCCAGCAGCGTTCGAGGACTAGCGGGAGTTACGGAGACCCAGTACTTC. The rearrangement links TRBV9 to TRBJ2-5; 13 bases match TRBD2. Per germline, CDR1 SGDLS and CDR2 YYNGEE. There are 17 residues in the CDR3. V gave up 2 bases and J gave up 5 bases; unmatched junction bases: 9. Together with reference TRBV9 and TRBJ2-5, the CDR3 gives the full variable domain: DSGVTQTPKHLITATGQRVTLRCSPRSGDLSVYWYQQSLDQGLQFLIQYYNGEERAKGNILERFSAQQFPDLHSELNLSSLELGDSALYFCASSVRGLAGVTETQYFGPGTRLLVL.

In its sample, this clone was seen once. The chain recombines TRBV27 with TRBJ2-5, with D possibly matching TRBD2 (7 bases). Trimming took off 8 bases at V and 5 bases at J, with 15 bases between the two ends. The CDR3 contains 13 residues. Germline V CDR1 and CDR2: MNHEY, SMNVEV (reference sequence). The CDR3 is CASARGGWETQYF. The CDR3 DNA is TGTGCCAGCGCTAGGGGGGGATGGGAGACCCAGTACTTC.